This entry concerns a single TCR beta chain. Its specificity is not known. Stated time point: week 11, during vaccination. All doses held 300 ug of mutant IDH1 20-mer peptide, with topical imiquimod. Donors had new WHO grade 3 or 4 IDH1-mutant, ATRX-lost astrocytomas. Assay used: immunoSEQ multiplex PCR; TCRdb lists only in-frame clones, some missing. The sample shows fewer than 75,000 clones, 84% of them seen only once. This specimen belongs to a study of a mutant IDH1 vaccine in newly diagnosed glioma. CDR1 and CDR2 (germline): MNHEY, SVGAGI. Deletions cut 6 bases from V and 8 bases from J, with 13 bases between. The CDR3 is 12 residues long.

The genes are TRBV6-5 and TRBJ1-2, with a weak D call TRBD1 (5 bases). The receptor was isolated from a woman aged 50 to 60 with glioma. Sequencing used PBMCs, obtained from a glioma patient whose treatment included an IDH1 peptide vaccine. CDR3 amino acids: CASRSGLGGYTF. The DNA for the CDR3 is TGTGCCAGCAGGTCAGGGCTAGGGGGCTACACCTTC.